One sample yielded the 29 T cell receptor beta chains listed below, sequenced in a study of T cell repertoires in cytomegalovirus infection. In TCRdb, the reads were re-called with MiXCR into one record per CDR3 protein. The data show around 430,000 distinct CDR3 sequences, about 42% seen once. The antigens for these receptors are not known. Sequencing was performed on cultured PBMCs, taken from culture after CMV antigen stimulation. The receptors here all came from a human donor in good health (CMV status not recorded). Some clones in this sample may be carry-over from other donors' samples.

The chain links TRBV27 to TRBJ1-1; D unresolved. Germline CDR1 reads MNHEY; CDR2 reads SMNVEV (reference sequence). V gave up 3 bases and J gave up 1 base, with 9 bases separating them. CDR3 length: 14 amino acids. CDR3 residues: CASSFRYGNTEAFF. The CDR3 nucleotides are TGTGCCAGCAGTTTTCGTTATGGGAACACTGAAGCTTTCTTT.

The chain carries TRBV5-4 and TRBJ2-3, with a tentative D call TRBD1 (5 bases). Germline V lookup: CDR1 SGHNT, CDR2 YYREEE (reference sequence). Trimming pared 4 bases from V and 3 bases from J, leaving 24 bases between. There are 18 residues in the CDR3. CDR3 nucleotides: TGTGCCAGCAGCATCGCTCGGATGGGGCTATTTTATACAGATACGCAGTATTTT. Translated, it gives CASSIARMGLFYTDTQYF.

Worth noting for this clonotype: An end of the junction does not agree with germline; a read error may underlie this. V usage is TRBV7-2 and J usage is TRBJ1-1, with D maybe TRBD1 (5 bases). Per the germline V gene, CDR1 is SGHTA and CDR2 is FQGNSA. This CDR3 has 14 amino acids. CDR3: CAGSLGAGKTEAFF. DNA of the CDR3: TGTGCCGGCAGCTTAGGGGCAGGAAAAACTGAAGCTTTCTTT.

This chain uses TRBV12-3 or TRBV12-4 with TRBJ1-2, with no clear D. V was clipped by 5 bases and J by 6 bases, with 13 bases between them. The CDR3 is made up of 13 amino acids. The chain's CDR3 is CASSPFLGDGYTF. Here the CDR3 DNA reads TGTGCCAGCAGTCCTTTCCTAGGTGATGGCTACACCTTC.

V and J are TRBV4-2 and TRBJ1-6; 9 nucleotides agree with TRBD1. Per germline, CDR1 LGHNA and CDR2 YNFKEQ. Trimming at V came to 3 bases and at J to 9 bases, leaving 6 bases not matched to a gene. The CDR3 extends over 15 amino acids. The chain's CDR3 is CASSHPTGGSSPLHF. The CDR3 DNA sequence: TGTGCCAGCAGCCACCCGACAGGGGGTAGTTCACCCCTCCACTTT.

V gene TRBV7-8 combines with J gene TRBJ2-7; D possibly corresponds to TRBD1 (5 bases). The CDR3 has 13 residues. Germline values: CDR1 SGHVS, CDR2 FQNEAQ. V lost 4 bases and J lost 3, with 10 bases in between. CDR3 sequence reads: CASSWLDSYEQYF. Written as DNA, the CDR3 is TGTGCCAGCAGCTGGCTTGACAGCTACGAGCAGTACTTC.

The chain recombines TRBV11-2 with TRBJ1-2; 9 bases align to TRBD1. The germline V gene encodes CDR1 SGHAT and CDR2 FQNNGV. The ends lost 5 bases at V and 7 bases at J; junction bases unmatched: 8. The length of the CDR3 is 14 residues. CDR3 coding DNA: TGTGCCAGCAGCCGGGGACAGGGTCCTCCTGGCTACACCTTC. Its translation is CASSRGQGPPGYTF.

The CDR3 region is CASSTGGYYEQYF. The DNA of the CDR3 is TGTGCCAGCAGTACAGGCGGGTACTACGAGCAGTACTTC. The chain employs TRBV27 and TRBJ2-7; D tentatively reads TRBD1 or TRBD2 (5 bases each). The CDR3 length is 13 residues. With 5 bases removed from V and 3 bases from J, the gap between germline ends came to 11 bases. Germline lookup yields CDR1 MNHEY and CDR2 SMNVEV (reference sequence).

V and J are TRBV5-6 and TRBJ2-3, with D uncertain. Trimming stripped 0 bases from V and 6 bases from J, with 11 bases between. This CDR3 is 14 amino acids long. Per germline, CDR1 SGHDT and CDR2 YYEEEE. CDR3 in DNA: TGTGCCAGCAGCTTGGCTCTACCCCTGGATACGCAGTATTTT. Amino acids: CASSLALPLDTQYF.

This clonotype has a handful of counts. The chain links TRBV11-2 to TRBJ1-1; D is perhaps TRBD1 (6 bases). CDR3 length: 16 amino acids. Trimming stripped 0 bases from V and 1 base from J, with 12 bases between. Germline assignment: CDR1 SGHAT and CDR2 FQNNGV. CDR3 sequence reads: CASSLEEAGENTEAFF. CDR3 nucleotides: TGTGCCAGCAGCTTAGAGGAAGCAGGGGAGAACACTGAAGCTTTCTTT.

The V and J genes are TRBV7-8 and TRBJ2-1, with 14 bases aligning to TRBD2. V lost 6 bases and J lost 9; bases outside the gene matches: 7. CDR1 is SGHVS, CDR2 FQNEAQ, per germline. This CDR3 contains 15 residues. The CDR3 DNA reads TGTGCCAGCAGAACGACTAGCGGGGGGGGAGGTGAGCAGTTCTTC. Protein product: CASRTTSGGGGEQFF.

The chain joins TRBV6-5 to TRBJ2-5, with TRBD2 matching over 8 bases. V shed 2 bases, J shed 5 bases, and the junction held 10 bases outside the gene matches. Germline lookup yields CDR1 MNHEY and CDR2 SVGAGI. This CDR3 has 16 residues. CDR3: CASSYGREGLDETQYF. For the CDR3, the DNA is TGTGCCAGCAGTTACGGACGGGAGGGCTTGGACGAGACCCAGTACTTC.

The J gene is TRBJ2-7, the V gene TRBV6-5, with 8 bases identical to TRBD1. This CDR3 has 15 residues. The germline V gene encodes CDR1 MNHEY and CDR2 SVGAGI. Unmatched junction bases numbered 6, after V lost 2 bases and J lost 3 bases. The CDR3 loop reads CASSYLGTGVYEQYF. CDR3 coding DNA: TGTGCCAGCAGTTACCTCGGGACAGGCGTCTACGAGCAGTACTTC.

This chain's CDR3 is CASSHWSVRSTDTQYF. CDR3 bases: TGTGCCAGCTCCCATTGGTCCGTAAGGTCCACAGATACGCAGTATTTT. The chain combines TRBV12-3 or TRBV12-4 with TRBJ2-3; D not certain. Trimming took off 8 bases at V and 2 bases at J, with 20 bases between the two ends. The CDR3 has 16 amino acids.

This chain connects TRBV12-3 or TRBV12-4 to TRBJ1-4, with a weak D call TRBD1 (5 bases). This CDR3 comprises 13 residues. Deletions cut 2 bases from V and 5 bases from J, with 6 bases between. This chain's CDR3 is CASSLRGNEKLFF. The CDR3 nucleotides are TGTGCCAGCAGTTTACGGGGGAATGAAAAACTGTTTTTT.

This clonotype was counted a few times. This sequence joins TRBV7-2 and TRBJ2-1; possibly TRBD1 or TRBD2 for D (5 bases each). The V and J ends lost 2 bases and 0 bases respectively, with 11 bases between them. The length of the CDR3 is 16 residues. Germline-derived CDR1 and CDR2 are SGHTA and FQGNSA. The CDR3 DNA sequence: TGTGCCAGCAGCTTACGACTAAGGGGCTCCTACAATGAGCAGTTCTTC. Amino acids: CASSLRLRGSYNEQFF.

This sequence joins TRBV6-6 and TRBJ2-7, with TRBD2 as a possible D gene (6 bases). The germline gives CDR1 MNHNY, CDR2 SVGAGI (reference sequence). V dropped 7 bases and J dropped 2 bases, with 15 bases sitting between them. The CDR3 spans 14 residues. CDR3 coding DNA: TGTGCCAGCACTGGGCGGGGAGGTGCCTACGAGCAGTACTTC. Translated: CASTGRGGAYEQYF.

DNA for the CDR3: TGTGCCAGCAGCCAACAAGCGGGGGGGAACAATGAGCAGTTCTTC. Its protein product is CASSQQAGGNNEQFF. The chain joins TRBV5-4 to TRBJ2-1; 10 bases match TRBD2. The CDR3 is made up of 15 amino acids. CDR1 is SGHNT, CDR2 YYREEE, per germline (reference sequence). V lost 4 bases to trimming and J lost 5 bases; unmatched junction nucleotides: 6. Supplemented by reference TRBV5-4 and TRBJ2-1, the full variable domain reads ETGVTQSPTHLIKTRGQQVTLRCSSQSGHNTVSWYQQALGQGPQFIFQYYREEENGRGNFPPRFSGLQFPNYSSELNVNALELDDSALYLCASSQQAGGNNEQFFGPGTRLTVL.

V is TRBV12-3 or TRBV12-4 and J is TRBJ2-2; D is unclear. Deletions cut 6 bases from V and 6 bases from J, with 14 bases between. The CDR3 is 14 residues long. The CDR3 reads CASSPRSDPGELFF. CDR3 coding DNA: TGTGCCAGCAGCCCAAGGTCGGACCCCGGGGAGCTGTTTTTT.

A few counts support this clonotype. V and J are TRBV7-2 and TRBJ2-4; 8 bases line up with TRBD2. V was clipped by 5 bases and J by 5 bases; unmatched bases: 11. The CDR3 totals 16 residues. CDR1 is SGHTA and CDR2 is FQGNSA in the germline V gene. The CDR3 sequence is CASSPPPPGGENIQYF. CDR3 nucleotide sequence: TGTGCCAGCAGCCCCCCCCCCCCCGGGGGGGAAAACATTCAGTACTTC.

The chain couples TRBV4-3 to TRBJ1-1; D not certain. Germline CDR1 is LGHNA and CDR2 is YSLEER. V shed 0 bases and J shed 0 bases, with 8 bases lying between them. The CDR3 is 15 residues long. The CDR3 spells CASSQDSYMNTEAFF. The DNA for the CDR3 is TGCGCCAGCAGCCAAGACAGCTACATGAACACTGAAGCTTTCTTT.

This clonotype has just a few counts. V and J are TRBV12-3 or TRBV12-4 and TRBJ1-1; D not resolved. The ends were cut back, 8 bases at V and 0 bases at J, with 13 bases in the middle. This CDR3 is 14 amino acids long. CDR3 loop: CASCTTPLNTEAFF. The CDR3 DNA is TGTGCCAGCTGCACGACTCCCCTGAACACTGAAGCTTTCTTT.

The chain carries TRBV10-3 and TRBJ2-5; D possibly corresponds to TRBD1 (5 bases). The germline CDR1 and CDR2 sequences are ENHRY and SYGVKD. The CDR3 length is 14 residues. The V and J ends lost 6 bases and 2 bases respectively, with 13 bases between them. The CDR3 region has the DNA TGTGCCATCAGGGACACGACAGAGCAAGAGACCCAGTACTTC. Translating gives CAIRDTTEQETQYF.

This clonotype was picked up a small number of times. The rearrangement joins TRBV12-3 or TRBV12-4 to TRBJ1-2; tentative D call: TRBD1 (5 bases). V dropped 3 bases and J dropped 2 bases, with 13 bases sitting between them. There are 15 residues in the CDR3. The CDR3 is CASSLGTGYNYGYTF. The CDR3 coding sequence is TGTGCCAGCAGTTTGGGAACAGGATACAACTATGGCTACACCTTC.

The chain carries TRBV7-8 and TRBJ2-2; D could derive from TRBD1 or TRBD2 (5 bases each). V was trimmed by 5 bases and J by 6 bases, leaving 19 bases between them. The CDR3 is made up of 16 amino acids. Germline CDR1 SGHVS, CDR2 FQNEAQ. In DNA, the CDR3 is TGTGCCAGCAGCCCAAGACCCGGGACGAGTCCCGGGGAGCTGTTTTTT. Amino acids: CASSPRPGTSPGELFF.

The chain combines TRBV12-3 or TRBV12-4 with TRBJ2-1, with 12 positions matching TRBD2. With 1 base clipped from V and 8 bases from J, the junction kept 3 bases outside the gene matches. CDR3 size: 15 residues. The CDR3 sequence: CASSLGTSGRYEQFF. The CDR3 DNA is TGTGCCAGCAGTTTAGGAACTAGCGGGAGGTATGAGCAGTTCTTC.

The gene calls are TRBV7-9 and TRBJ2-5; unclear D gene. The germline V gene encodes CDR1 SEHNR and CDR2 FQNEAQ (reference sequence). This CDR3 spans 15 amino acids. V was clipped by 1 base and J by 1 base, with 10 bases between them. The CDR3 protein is CASSLGAGLQETQYF. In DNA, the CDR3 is TGTGCCAGCAGCTTAGGGGCAGGCCTCCAAGAGACCCAGTACTTC.

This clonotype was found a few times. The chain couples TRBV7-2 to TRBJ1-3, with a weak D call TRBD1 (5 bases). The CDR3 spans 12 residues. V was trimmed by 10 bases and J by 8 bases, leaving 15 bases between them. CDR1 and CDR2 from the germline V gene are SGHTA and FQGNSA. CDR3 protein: CATTRGVDTIYF. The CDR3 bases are TGTGCCACAACCCGGGGGGTTGACACCATATATTTT.

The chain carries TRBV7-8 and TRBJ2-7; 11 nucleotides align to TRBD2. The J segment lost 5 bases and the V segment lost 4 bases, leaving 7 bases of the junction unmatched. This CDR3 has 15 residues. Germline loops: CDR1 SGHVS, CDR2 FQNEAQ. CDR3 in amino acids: CASSSLAGGFHEQYF. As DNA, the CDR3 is TGTGCCAGCAGCTCGCTAGCGGGAGGTTTCCACGAGCAGTACTTC.